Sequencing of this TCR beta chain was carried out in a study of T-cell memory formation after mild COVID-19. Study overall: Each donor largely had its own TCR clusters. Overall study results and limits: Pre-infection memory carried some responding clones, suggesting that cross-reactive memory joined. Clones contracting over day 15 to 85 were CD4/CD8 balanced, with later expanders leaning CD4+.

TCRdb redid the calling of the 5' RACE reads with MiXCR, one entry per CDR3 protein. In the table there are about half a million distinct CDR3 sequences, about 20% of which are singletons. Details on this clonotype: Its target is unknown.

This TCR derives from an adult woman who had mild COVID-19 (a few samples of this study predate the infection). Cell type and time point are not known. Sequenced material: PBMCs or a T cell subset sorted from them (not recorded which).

The chain's CDR3 is CASSHPGTPHTGELFF. The CDR3 DNA reads as TGTGCCAGCAGCCATCCCGGGACGCCTCACACCGGGGAGCTGTTTTTT. The genes are TRBV3-1 and TRBJ2-2; perhaps D is TRBD1 or TRBD2 (5 bases each). Germline values: CDR1 LGHDT, CDR2 YNNKEL (reference sequence). Trimming cost V 3 bases and J 3 bases, with 14 bases left between them. The CDR3 consists of 16 residues.